This T cell receptor (beta chain) was sequenced for a study of blood T cell repertoires in COVID-19. Across the whole study: Whether acute or convalescent, the COVID-19 samples came from the United States, Italy and Spain. PBMCs, B-cell-depleted T cells, or T cells were the source of the cDNA or gDNA that made up the material.

Per the authors' pipeline: Reference gene primer amplification gave estimated nucleated cell counts. Generated by immunoSEQ multiplex PCR, the TCRdb table keeps only in-frame clones and is missing some. The DNA was the basis for D and trimming; V, J and clone size are from that table. The sample lists 45,000 to 70,000 clones; about 81% were seen once. Germline V gene lookup returns CDR1 MNHEY and CDR2 SVGAGI. The J segment lost 4 bases and the V segment lost 2 bases, leaving 4 bases of the junction unmatched. The CDR3 has 14 amino acids. Sequencing input: peripheral blood. This clonotype was obtained from a woman aged 60-70 years with acute or convalescent COVID-19. The chain uses TRBV6-5 and TRBJ2-5; 7 nucleotides agree with TRBD1. The CDR3 region is CASSYLTGRETQYF. The DNA for the CDR3 is TGTGCCAGCAGTTACCTGACAGGGAGAGAGACCCAGTACTTC.